This T cell receptor (beta chain) derives from a study of T-cell reconstitution after alpha-beta-depleted transplantation in children. Study findings and constraints: Most T-cell counts and diversity one year after the transplant came from T cells that were newly produced. TCRbeta diversity was high at day 60 in some patients (a result of surviving recipient T cells and thymic progenitors). About two months after transplant, alpha-beta T cells reportedly came from several hundred expanded graft clones.

J lost 4 bases, V lost 2 bases, and 5 bases had no gene match. The CDR3 consists of 15 residues. CDR1 and CDR2 from the germline V gene are MGHDK and SYGVNS. This sample's TCRbeta library carried unique molecular identifier barcodes. TCRdb used MiXCR to reprocess the PCR reads, holding one entry per CDR3 protein. Here the sample spans about 300,000 distinct CDR3 sequences, over 9% being singletons. Notes on this clonotype: The antigen remains undetermined.

Sequenced here: PBMCs, sampled before TCRalphabeta/CD19-depleted stem cell transplant. This TCR derives from a boy in the first two years of life with acute myeloid leukemia, due to receive a stem cell transplant. This chain links TRBV25-1 with TRBJ1-2, with 9 bases aligning to TRBD1. The CDR3 here is CASSEPGQGPYGYTF. Written as DNA, the CDR3 is TGTGCCAGCAGTGAACCCGGACAGGGGCCCTATGGCTACACCTTC.